Described below is a single T cell receptor beta chain sequence and its context. Antigen: not known. The junction differs from germline at one of its ends, possibly a read error. Other DNA sequences in this specimen translate into the identical CDR3. The record originates from a study of shared clonotypes between healthy human individuals. Study in general: Per-donor plates numbered three CD4 naive, three CD4 memory, two CD8 naive and one CD8 memory.

Findings of the study overall: Researchers sampled only blood; tissue repertoires likely differ. Few donors limited the genetic and exposure-history diversity represented. Estimated richness values were generally larger in naive subsets than in memory subsets.

Generated by immunoSEQ multiplex PCR, the TCRdb table keeps only in-frame clones and is missing some. This table has approximately 330,000 clones, 73% appearing once. The clonotype comes from a man in his thirties or forties in good health. Sequenced: memory CD4+ T cells sorted from blood. Subset here: CD45RA-negative fraction.

CDR3: CASSPRGQETQYF. In DNA form, the CDR3 reads TGTGCCAGCTCGCCACGTGGGCAAGAGACCCAGTACTTC. This chain links TRBV18 with TRBJ2-5; D remains unclear. The CDR3 spans 13 residues. The germline V gene has CDR1 KGHSH and CDR2 LQKENI.